This T cell receptor (beta chain) emerged from a study of human T cells and chemical hapten exposure. The time point: pre-sensitization, week 0. As to treatment: therapeutic diphenylcyclopropenone sensitization with weekly scalp DPC. Per the germline V gene, CDR1 is SGDLS and CDR2 is YYNGEE. This CDR3 has 16 residues. The J segment lost 5 bases and the V segment lost 3 bases, leaving 10 bases of the junction unmatched. Via MiXCR, TCRdb re-called the RACE reads, giving one row per CDR3 protein. The sample lists under 200,000 distinct CDR3 sequences, under 35% occurring once. The material was whole blood, obtained in connection with sensitization to the hapten diphenylcyclopropenone (DPC). The clonotype originates from a woman aged 30 to 39 with alopecia areata. Some clones in this sample may be carry-over from other donors' samples. The chain carries TRBV9 and TRBJ2-5; 10 bases map to TRBD2. Here the CDR3 reads CASSERLAGLQETQYF. CDR3 nucleotide sequence: TGTGCCAGCAGCGAGAGACTAGCGGGTCTCCAGGAGACCCAGTACTTC.